Following are 3 T cell receptor beta chains from one sample sequenced in a study of blood T cell repertoires in COVID-19. Profiling relied on immunoSEQ multiplex PCR, and the TCRdb table lists in-frame clones only, not all of them. The sample includes over 300,000 clones, 90% of them seen just once. The source material was peripheral blood. All receptors derive from a man younger than 35 with active or convalescent COVID-19.

To note about this clone: The junction does not match germline at one end; this may be a read error. V and J are TRBV6-1 and TRBJ1-3, with a possible D match to TRBD1 (5 bases). The CDR3 is 15 amino acids. CDR1 MNHNS and CDR2 SASEGT come from the germline V gene. The CDR3 sequence is CASSEGGASGNTIYF. Written as DNA, the CDR3 is TGTGCCAGCAGCGAAGGTGGGGCCTCTGGAAACACCATATATTTT.

V is TRBV10-2 and J is TRBJ2-7, with a possible D match to TRBD1 (5 bases). Germline V gene sequence: CDR1 WSHSY, CDR2 SAAADI. V was pared by 2 bases and J by 0 bases, with 8 bases between. This CDR3 comprises 14 residues. The CDR3 region is CASSEGQVSYEQYF. DNA for the CDR3: TGCGCCAGCAGTGAGGGACAAGTCTCCTACGAGCAGTACTTC.

The chain has TRBV19 and TRBJ2-7, with 8 bases identical to TRBD1. The V gene end was trimmed by 5 bases and the J gene end by 3 bases; junction bases not matched to a gene: 3. The CDR3 runs 13 residues. Germline V lookup: CDR1 LNHDA, CDR2 SQIVND (reference sequence). This CDR3 reads CASSEGQDYEQYF. For the CDR3, the DNA is TGTGCCAGTAGTGAGGGACAGGACTACGAGCAGTACTTC.